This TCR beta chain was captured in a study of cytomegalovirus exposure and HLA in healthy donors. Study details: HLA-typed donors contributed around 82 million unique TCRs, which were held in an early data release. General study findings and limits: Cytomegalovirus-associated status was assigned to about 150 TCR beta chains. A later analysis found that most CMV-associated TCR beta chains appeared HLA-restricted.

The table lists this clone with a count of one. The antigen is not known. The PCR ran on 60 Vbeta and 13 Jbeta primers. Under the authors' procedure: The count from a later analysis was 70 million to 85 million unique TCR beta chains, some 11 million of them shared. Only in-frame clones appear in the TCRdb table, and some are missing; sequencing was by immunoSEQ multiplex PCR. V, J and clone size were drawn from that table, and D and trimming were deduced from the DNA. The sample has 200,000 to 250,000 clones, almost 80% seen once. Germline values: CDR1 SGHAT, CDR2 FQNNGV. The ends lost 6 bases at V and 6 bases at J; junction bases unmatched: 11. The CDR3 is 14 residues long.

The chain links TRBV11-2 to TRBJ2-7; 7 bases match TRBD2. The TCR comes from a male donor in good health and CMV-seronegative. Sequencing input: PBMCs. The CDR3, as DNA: TGTGCCAGCAGACTCTCGGGGGGATGGAGCGAGCAGTACTTC. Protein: CASRLSGGWSEQYF.